This T cell receptor beta chain derives from a study of vaccination effects on CD4 cells after COVID-19. In the study overall: Each person got two doses of an mRNA SARS-CoV-2 vaccine, BNT162b2 or mRNA-1273. Study-level findings and limits: Long after vaccination, the clones induced by infection and by vaccine shrank markedly in size.

Data came from immunoSEQ multiplex PCR; TCRdb stores just in-frame clones and leaves some out. This table holds 70,000 or so clones, 78% found once. The CDR3 contains 12 residues. Germline values: CDR1 SGHRS, CDR2 YFSETQ. Trimming shortened V by 5 bases and J by 4 bases, and 9 bases separated the two germline ends. There are a few counts of this clone. The antigen is not known. Viral peptide pools were used in the ViraFEST assay to expand antigen-specific CD4+ T cells, and sequencing came afterward. It was after 10 days of culture that CD4+ T cells were isolated. The vaccine recipients had no prior SARS-CoV-2 infection, with negative nucleocapsid antibodies. IL-2 at about 9.7 IU/ml and peptides at around 10 ug/ml were added to cultured PBMC, a few million per well.

V usage is TRBV5-1 and J usage is TRBJ1-2; D gene unclear. Sequencing used CD4+ T cells from PBMCs cultured with SARS-CoV-2 spike peptides, obtained before COVID-19 vaccination. The source of this sequence is a human donor who received a COVID-19 vaccine. Here the CDR3 DNA reads TGCGCCAGCAGGGGAGAGGCCTATGGCTACACCTTC. Protein product: CASRGEAYGYTF.